The rows below give T cell receptor beta chains drawn from one sample of a study of beta chain features in type 1 diabetes. Data came from immunoSEQ multiplex PCR; TCRdb stores just in-frame clones and leaves some out. Among about 220,000 clones, around 9.9% were seen once, and the ten largest hold roughly 1.3%. Sequencing input: central memory CD4+ T cells from blood. These TCRs come from a man aged 18-30 years in good health. Both conserved end residues are part of each CDR3. The D gene is left open where the match is weak. Clone size, where shown, is once, few, many, or a class for clones that have expanded.

j_gene,d_gene,v_gene,abundance,CDR3aa,CDR3nt
TRBJ1-2,NA,TRBV11-2,few,CASSLKSTHGYTF,TGTGCCAGCAGCCTTAAGAGTACCCATGGCTACACCTTC
TRBJ2-7,NA,TRBV2,NA,CASSEQYEQYF,TGTGCCAGCAGTGAACAATACGAGCAGTACTTC
TRBJ1-1,NA,TRBV18,NA,CASSRDGMNTEAFF,TGTGCCAGCTCACGCGACGGGATGAACACTGAAGCTTTCTTT
TRBJ2-5,NA,TRBV19,NA,CASTPNKLQETQYF,TGTGCCAGTACCCCGAATAAGCTTCAAGAGACCCAGTACTTC
TRBJ2-1,NA,TRBV10-3,few,CAISELDEQFF,TGTGCCATCAGTGAGTTGGATGAGCAGTTCTTC
TRBJ2-4,TRBD1,TRBV5-4,few,CASSLRQGAAKNIQYF,TGTGCCAGCAGCTTGAGACAGGGGGCAGCCAAAAACATTCAGTACTTC
TRBJ2-3,NA,TRBV15,NA,CATSSTDTQYF,TGTGCCACCAGTAGCACAGATACGCAGTATTTT
TRBJ2-7,TRBD1,TRBV10-3,NA,CAISDRQGQSYEQYF,TGTGCCATCAGTGATCGACAGGGGCAGTCCTACGAGCAGTACTTC
TRBJ2-3,NA,TRBV5-1,NA,CASSETPFGSRPDTQYF,TGCGCCAGCAGCGAAACCCCTTTCGGGAGTCGACCAGATACGCAGTATTTT
TRBJ2-7,NA,TRBV29-1,NA,CSVRVLGGESAYEQYF,TGCAGCGTGAGGGTACTGGGCGGGGAATCCGCCTACGAGCAGTACTTC